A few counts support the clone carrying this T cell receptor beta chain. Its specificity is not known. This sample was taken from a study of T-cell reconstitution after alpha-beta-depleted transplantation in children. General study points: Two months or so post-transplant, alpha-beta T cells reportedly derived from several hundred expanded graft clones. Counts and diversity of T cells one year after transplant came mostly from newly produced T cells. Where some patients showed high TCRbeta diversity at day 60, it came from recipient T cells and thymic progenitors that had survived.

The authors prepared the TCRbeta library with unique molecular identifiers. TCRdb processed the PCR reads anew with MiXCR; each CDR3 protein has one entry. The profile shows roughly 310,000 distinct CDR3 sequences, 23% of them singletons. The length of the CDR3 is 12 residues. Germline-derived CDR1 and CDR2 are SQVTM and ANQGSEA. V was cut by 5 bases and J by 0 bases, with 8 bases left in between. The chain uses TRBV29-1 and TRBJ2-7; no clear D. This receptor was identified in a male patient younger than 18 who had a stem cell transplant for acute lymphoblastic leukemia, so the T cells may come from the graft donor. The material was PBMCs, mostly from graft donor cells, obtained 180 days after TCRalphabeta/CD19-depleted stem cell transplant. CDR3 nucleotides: TGCAGCGTTCGCGGAAGCTCCTACGAGCAGTACTTC. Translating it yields CSVRGSSYEQYF.